The 8 T cell receptor beta chains below all came from one sample that was sequenced in a study of T cells in Graves' hyperthyroidism and ophthalmopathy. RNA transcripts provided the source from which TCR beta CDR3 regions were amplified. First-round RT-PCR with HTBI primers amplified the TCR CDR3 region. TCRdb ran MiXCR on the multiplex PCR reads and lists one entry per CDR3 protein. The sample holds about 380,000 distinct CDR3 sequences, about 14% seen once. The specimen was blood. The receptors come from a woman under 40 with Graves' ophthalmopathy.

Worth noting for this clonotype: This may be a read error, as it is one base from a much larger clone. The rearrangement joins TRBV28 to TRBJ2-1; 8 positions agree with TRBD2. The germline V gene encodes CDR1 MDHEN and CDR2 SYDVKM. The CDR3 is 13 residues long. V lost 10 bases and J lost 7; bases outside the gene matches: 9. CDR3: CATPGGGSNEQFF. Written as DNA, the CDR3 is TGTGCCACTCCGGGGGGGGGCTCGAATGAGCAGTTCTTC.

This clonotype was recorded a few times. V and J are TRBV29-1 and TRBJ2-1; no clear D gene. This CDR3 has 16 amino acids. V was shortened by 1 base and J by 5 bases, with 18 bases between the two germline ends. Germline V gene lookup returns CDR1 SQVTM and CDR2 ANQGSEA. The CDR3 is CSVEVVVRVRDNEQFF. In DNA form, the CDR3 reads TGCAGCGTTGAAGTGGTAGTAAGGGTTAGGGACAATGAGCAGTTCTTC.

This chain uses TRBV20-1 with TRBJ2-3; possible D gene TRBD2, 6 bases. Germline lookup yields CDR1 DFQATT and CDR2 SNEGSKA (reference sequence). CDR3 length equals 15 residues. Trimming shortened V by 3 bases and J by 0 bases, and 13 bases separated the two germline ends. CDR3 sequence reads: CSARKLARSTDTQYF. CDR3 in DNA: TGCAGTGCTAGGAAGCTAGCGCGTAGCACAGATACGCAGTATTTT.

This clonotype was seen a few times. The chain carries TRBV5-6 and TRBJ2-7; a possible D gene is TRBD1 (5 bases). V was trimmed by 5 bases and J by 2 bases, leaving 20 bases between them. The CDR3 totals 16 residues. Germline assignment: CDR1 SGHDT and CDR2 YYEEEE. Here the CDR3 DNA reads TGTGCCAGCAGTCAAGGGGAAGGGGTCGGCACCTACGAGCAGTACTTC. Protein sequence: CASSQGEGVGTYEQYF.

The table lists this clonotype with many counts. The V and J genes are TRBV7-9 and TRBJ2-1, with 8 bases fitting TRBD2. The length of the CDR3 is 14 residues. Germline CDR1 SEHNR, CDR2 FQNEAQ (reference sequence). J lost 6 bases, V lost 6 bases, and 7 bases had no gene match. The CDR3 DNA follows: TGTGCCAGCAGGCGGGGGGCGGTAAGCAATGAGCAGTTCTTC. This gives the protein CASRRGAVSNEQFF.

This clonotype was observed many times. The chain joins TRBV12-3 or TRBV12-4 to TRBJ2-1, with 10 bases matching TRBD2. There are 15 residues in the CDR3. The V and J ends lost 6 bases and 4 bases, in that order; junction bases with no gene match: 6. CDR3 residues: CASRSGGAVYNEQFF. The CDR3 nucleotides are TGTGCCAGCAGGAGCGGGGGGGCGGTATACAATGAGCAGTTCTTC.

This clonotype came up many times. The V gene is TRBV5-1, the J gene TRBJ2-6, with D perhaps matching TRBD1 (6 bases). Trimming cost V 4 bases and J 1 base, with 15 bases left between them. CDR1 is SGHRS and CDR2 is YFSETQ in the germline V gene. There are 17 residues in the CDR3. CDR3 region: CASSTSLTGSGANVLTF. The CDR3 region has the DNA TGCGCCAGCAGCACATCTCTAACAGGGTCTGGGGCCAACGTCCTGACTTTC.

Many counts were recorded for this clonotype. The chain links TRBV6-1 to TRBJ1-2; a possible D gene is TRBD1 (6 bases). Between the trimmed V and J ends, which lost 6 bases and 0 bases, there was a span of 14 bases. This CDR3 contains 15 residues. Germline V gene lookup returns CDR1 MNHNS and CDR2 SASEGT. CDR3 protein: CASRPWEGANYGYTF. The CDR3 coding sequence is TGTGCCAGCAGACCCTGGGAGGGGGCTAACTATGGCTACACCTTC.